The source of this TCR beta chain is a study of T cell responses to AZD1222 COVID-19 vaccine. The V segment lost 2 bases and the J segment 10 bases; nucleotides outside the gene matches: 9. The germline V gene encodes CDR1 GTSNPN and CDR2 SVGIG (reference sequence). The CDR3 is made up of 14 amino acids. Sequencing was performed with immunoSEQ multiplex PCR; in TCRdb, only in-frame clones are kept and a portion is missing. This sample yields 150,000 or so clones, of which roughly 90% are seen a single time; about 1.4% belongs to the top ten. The receptor's source is an adult who received the AZD1222 COVID-19 vaccine. The sample was peripheral blood, taken 28 days after the second AZD1222 dose. The chain couples TRBV30 to TRBJ2-1; 9 bases match TRBD2. CDR3 region: CAWSFRTSATEQFF. The CDR3 DNA is TGTGCCTGGAGTTTTCGGACTAGCGCGACCGAGCAGTTCTTC.